This TCR beta chain is from a study of human CD8 memory T cell subsets. The source of the PBMC was buffy coats of healthy donors. Notes on the study in general: Stem-like memory and precursor exhausted T cell populations exhibited comparably high diversity, in distinction to effector memory cells.

Scientists made TCR beta libraries using UMI-labeled 5' RACE. Via MiXCR, TCRdb re-called the 5' RACE reads, giving one row per CDR3 protein. The table includes more than 6,000 distinct CDR3 sequences, roughly 3.9% detected once. Ten or more counts support this clonotype. The antigen remains undetermined. CDR3 length equals 14 residues. Trimming pared 4 bases from V and 8 bases from J, leaving 17 bases between. Germline V gene data show CDR1 as MDHEN and CDR2 as SYDVKM. This chain joins TRBV28 and TRBJ1-2; possible D gene TRBD1, 5 bases. The sequence came from a human donor in good health. Sequences were obtained from CD8+ T cells from PBMCs. The CDR3 bases are TGTGCCAGCAGTTCCCCTGGGGCAGACCAGGGCTACACCTTC. Protein: CASSSPGADQGYTF.